The 5 T cell receptor beta chains given below trace back to one sample, sequenced in a study of blood T cell repertoires in COVID-19. Sequencing used immunoSEQ multiplex PCR; TCRdb keeps in-frame clones, though not all of them. The sample holds 200,000 to 250,000 clones, 70% to 90% seen once. Sequenced input: peripheral blood. These receptors were collected from a man in his fifties with COVID-19, enrolled during active disease.

V gene TRBV3-1 (or the pseudogene TRBV3-2) combines with J gene TRBJ1-2; a weak D match, TRBD1 (6 bases). V was cut by 4 bases and J by 4 bases, with 13 bases left in between. The germline V gene encodes CDR1 LGHDT and CDR2 YNNKEL (reference sequence). CDR3 length equals 14 residues. In DNA, the CDR3 is TGTGCCAGCAGCCCGGGACATCAACTCTATGGCTACACCTTC. This translates into CASSPGHQLYGYTF.

As DNA, the CDR3 is TGTGCCAGCAGTGAATGGGGACAGGGGACCTACGAGCAGTACTTC. This translates into CASSEWGQGTYEQYF. The rearrangement links TRBV6-1 to TRBJ2-7; 10 bases align to TRBD1. The CDR3 has 15 amino acids. CDR1 and CDR2 (germline): MNHNS, SASEGT. V lost 2 bases and J lost 2; bases outside the gene matches: 3.

The chain employs TRBV7-3 and TRBJ2-2; TRBD2 aligns across 11 bases. Germline CDR1 and CDR2: SGHTA and FQGTGA. The CDR3 length is 20 residues. The ends lost 4 bases at V and 0 bases at J; junction bases unmatched: 13. For the CDR3, the DNA is TGTGCCAGCAGCTCCCAACCGGGACTAGCGGAACCAACGAACACCGGGGAGCTGTTTTTT. The encoded protein is CASSSQPGLAEPTNTGELFF. Variable domain in full (rest from reference TRBV7-3 and TRBJ2-2): GAGVSQTPSNKVTEKGKYVELRCDPISGHTALYWYRQSLGQGPEFLIYFQGTGAADDSGLPNDRFFAVRPEGSVSTLKIQRTERGDSAVYLCASSSQPGLAEPTNTGELFFGEGSRLTVL.

V gene TRBV5-6 combines with J gene TRBJ2-7; no clear D gene. The CDR3 covers 12 residues. Germline CDR1 reads SGHDT; CDR2 reads YYEEEE. The V and J ends lost 6 bases and 7 bases respectively, with 14 bases between them. Here the CDR3 DNA reads TGTGCCAGCACTGTATCTACGAGAGAGCAGTACTTC. Residues: CASTVSTREQYF.

The rearrangement uses TRBV18 and TRBJ1-5; D possibly corresponds to TRBD1 (5 bases). The CDR3 covers 15 residues. V shed 0 bases and J shed 9 bases, with 15 bases lying between them. Germline CDR1 KGHSH, CDR2 LQKENI. The CDR3, as DNA: TGTGCCAGCTCACCACCTGGGACTCGGTCGGGGCCCCAGCATTTT. It specifies CASSPPGTRSGPQHF.